The 24 T cell receptor beta chains given below trace back to one sample, sequenced in a study of STAT5B mutations in CD4+ large granular lymphocyte leukemia. TCRdb's copy holds only in-frame clones and misses some; the assay was immunoSEQ multiplex PCR. The repertoire consists of tens of thousands of clones, with approximately 71% occurring once and the leading ten covering roughly 4%. The source material was CD4+ T cells from blood buffy coats. Receptors were obtained from a human donor in good health.

J is TRBJ2-2 and V is TRBV19; D perhaps matches TRBD1 (6 bases). The CDR3 extends over 16 amino acids. The V gene's germline CDR1 is LNHDA and CDR2 SQIVND (reference sequence). The V gene lost 7 bases and the J gene lost 5 bases, with 20 bases spanning the gap. The DNA of the CDR3 is TGTGCCAGTATCGGCTTTGACAGGCGTTCTACCGGGGAGCTGTTTTTT. This sequence encodes CASIGFDRRSTGELFF.

V and J are TRBV5-8 and TRBJ2-3; tentatively, D is TRBD2 (5 bases). The CDR3 consists of 15 residues. V gave up 2 bases and J gave up 3 bases, with 13 bases separating them. Looked up from germline, CDR1 is SGHTS and CDR2 is YDEGEE. CDR3 amino acids: CASSFERMITDTQYF. The CDR3 DNA reads TGTGCCAGCAGCTTTGAGCGGATGATTACAGATACGCAGTATTTT.

V usage is TRBV7-9 and J usage is TRBJ1-2, with unresolved D. V was clipped by 11 bases and J by 9 bases, with 22 bases between them. Looked up from germline, CDR1 is SEHNR and CDR2 is FQNEAQ (reference sequence). CDR3 length equals 13 residues. CDR3 residues: CAPRVWVDPSYTF. The CDR3 DNA sequence: TGTGCCCCTCGGGTTTGGGTTGATCCAAGCTACACCTTC.

The chain carries TRBV7-2 and TRBJ2-1; 10 bases are shared with TRBD2. CDR1 and CDR2 from the germline V gene are SGHTA and FQGNSA. This CDR3 contains 17 residues. The V gene end was trimmed by 5 bases and the J gene end by 5 bases; junction bases not matched to a gene: 12. The CDR3 region has the DNA TGTGCCAGCAGCCCGACGAGCGGGAGGGCCCCGAACAATGAGCAGTTCTTC. It yields the protein CASSPTSGRAPNNEQFF.

V gene TRBV2 combines with J gene TRBJ2-3, with a weak D call TRBD2 (5 bases). The CDR3 runs to 14 residues. The germline gives CDR1 SNHLY, CDR2 FYNNEI. Trimming removed 3 bases at V and 2 bases at J, with 9 bases between. The CDR3: CASSEQRITDTQYF. The CDR3 DNA is TGTGCCAGCAGTGAGCAGCGGATCACAGATACGCAGTATTTT.

V usage is TRBV29-1 and J usage is TRBJ2-7, with TRBD2 matching over 8 bases. V lost 6 bases and J lost 6; bases outside the gene matches: 7. Per the germline V gene, CDR1 is SQVTM and CDR2 is ANQGSEA. The CDR3 covers 12 residues. In nucleotides, the CDR3 is TGCAGCGTAACCAGCGGGAGTCTCGAGCAGTACTTC. Translating it yields CSVTSGSLEQYF.

The chain uses TRBV11-3 and TRBJ1-6; tentatively, D is TRBD1 (6 bases). CDR1 and CDR2 from the germline V gene are SGHNT and YENEEA. The CDR3 extends over 15 amino acids. The germline V and J ends were trimmed by 5 bases and 8 bases, with 16 bases remaining between them. The CDR3 is CASSQGTGKDSPLHF. As DNA, the CDR3 is TGTGCCAGCAGCCAGGGGACGGGGAAGGATTCACCCCTCCACTTT.

This clone was counted a single time. V and J are TRBV5-1 and TRBJ2-5; possibly TRBD1 for D (6 bases). Per the germline V gene, CDR1 is SGHRS and CDR2 is YFSETQ. Trimming took off 3 bases at V and 7 bases at J, with 13 bases between the two ends. The CDR3 extends over 13 amino acids. CDR3 coding DNA: TGCGCCAGCAGCTCGGACAGTACCAGGACCCAGTACTTC. Protein product: CASSSDSTRTQYF.

The chain employs TRBV11-3 and TRBJ2-7; D gene uncertain. Germline assignment: CDR1 SGHNT and CDR2 YENEEA. The CDR3 loop spans 12 amino acids. V shed 5 bases and J shed 2 bases, with 7 bases lying between them. The CDR3 reads CASSLDAYEQYF. The CDR3 coding sequence is TGTGCCAGCAGCCTCGACGCCTACGAGCAGTACTTC.

The rearrangement links TRBV6-5 to TRBJ2-7, with 8 nucleotides matching TRBD1. Per the germline V gene, CDR1 is MNHEY and CDR2 is SVGAGI. With V trimmed by 3 bases and J by 2 bases, 6 bases remained unmatched. The CDR3 runs to 15 residues. The CDR3 sequence: CASSYFGQGTYEQYF. CDR3 in DNA: TGTGCCAGCAGTTATTTCGGACAGGGAACCTACGAGCAGTACTTC.

This clone appeared a few times. J is TRBJ2-7 and V is TRBV25-1; D not resolved. This CDR3 is built from 11 residues. Trimming removed 5 bases at V and 3 bases at J, with 5 bases between. In germline, CDR1 is MGHDK, CDR2 SYGVNS. The DNA of the CDR3 is TGTGCCAGCAGTCAGTACTACGAGCAGTACTTC. The encoded protein is CASSQYYEQYF.

The chain joins TRBV6-5 to TRBJ2-3; D gene uncertain. The germline CDR1 and CDR2 sequences are MNHEY and SVGAGI. The CDR3 loop spans 15 amino acids. V was clipped by 6 bases and J by 0 bases, with 13 bases between them. The CDR3 coding sequence is TGTGCCAGCAGCTTAAACATCGGGAGCACAGATACGCAGTATTTT. As protein: CASSLNIGSTDTQYF.

This clone was recorded only once. The gene calls are TRBV23-1 and TRBJ1-2, with 7 bases identical to TRBD1. TRBV23-1 is identified as an open reading frame with a role that is uncertain. The CDR3 is 19 residues long. V gave up 0 bases and J gave up 0 bases; unmatched junction bases: 13. The CDR3 loop is CASSQSPRGEIITNYGYTF. Here the CDR3 DNA reads TGCGCCAGCAGTCAATCGCCCAGGGGGGAGATTATTACTAACTATGGCTACACCTTC.

The rearrangement uses TRBV5-1 and TRBJ1-1, with D maybe TRBD1 (5 bases). V was cut by 3 bases and J by 4 bases, with 13 bases left in between. This CDR3 has 14 residues. CDR1 and CDR2 from the germline V gene are SGHRS and YFSETQ. The CDR3 DNA follows: TGCGCCAGCAGCTCAAGGGGCGCCGGCACTGAAGCTTTCTTT. Encoded protein: CASSSRGAGTEAFF.

This clone was recorded a few times. The V and J genes are TRBV28 and TRBJ1-1; no firm D call. The germline V and J ends were trimmed by 5 bases and 3 bases, with 10 bases remaining between them. Germline-derived CDR1 and CDR2 are MDHEN and SYDVKM. CDR3 length: 13 amino acids. The CDR3 DNA reads as TGTGCCAGCAGTCGTCCGGGTTACACTGAAGCTTTCTTT. Translating it yields CASSRPGYTEAFF.

The chain recombines TRBV10-2 with TRBJ1-5, with D uncertain. CDR3 length: 12 residues. The germline V gene has CDR1 WSHSY and CDR2 SAAADI. V dropped 8 bases and J dropped 4 bases, with 9 bases sitting between them. The CDR3 coding sequence is TGCGCCAGCGGGCCTACGAATCAGCCCCAGCATTTT. Protein: CASGPTNQPQHF.

The genes are TRBV6-1 and TRBJ2-3; D may be TRBD1 or TRBD2 (5 bases each). The CDR3 consists of 16 residues. Germline CDR1 reads MNHNS; CDR2 reads SASEGT. The ends were cut back, 3 bases at V and 4 bases at J, with 17 bases in the middle. CDR3: CASSEVGREISDTQYF. DNA of the CDR3: TGTGCCAGCAGTGAGGTTGGCAGGGAGATTTCAGATACGCAGTATTTT.

The chain has TRBV6-1 and TRBJ2-5; 9 bases are shared with TRBD2. The DNA matches TRBJ2-7 better at its end, which makes the J call doubtful. The germline CDR1 and CDR2 sequences are MNHNS and SASEGT. The CDR3 loop spans 14 amino acids. The CDR3 region has the DNA TGTGCCAGCCATAGCGGGAGTGCCTCCTACGAGCAGTACTTC. It codes for CASHSGSASYEQYF.

To note about this clone: This sample includes further DNA sequences coding for the same CDR3. CDR3 loop: CASRGDRLYEQYF. The CDR3 nucleotides read TGTGCCAGCAGAGGGGACAGATTATACGAGCAGTACTTC. This chain joins TRBV6-1 and TRBJ2-7; 7 bases line up with TRBD1. CDR1 is MNHNS, CDR2 SASEGT, per germline. This CDR3 is 13 amino acids long. With 6 bases clipped from V and 4 bases from J, the junction kept 6 bases outside the gene matches.

The chain combines TRBV19 with TRBJ1-4, with 9 bases aligning to TRBD1. The CDR3 totals 14 residues. The germline V gene encodes CDR1 LNHDA and CDR2 SQIVND (reference sequence). V lost 3 bases and J lost 8; bases outside the gene matches: 4. The CDR3 sequence: CASSMGQGGEKLFF. In DNA, the CDR3 is TGTGCCAGTAGTATGGGACAGGGAGGAGAAAAACTGTTTTTT.

This chain joins TRBV28 and TRBJ2-1, with 11 positions matching TRBD2. V dropped 6 bases and J dropped 6; count of bases not matched to a gene: 7. CDR1 is MDHEN, CDR2 SYDVKM, per germline. This CDR3 has 15 amino acids. In DNA form, the CDR3 reads TGTGCCAGCAGCCATAGCGGGAGGGGGGGCAATGAGCAGTTCTTC. Translating it yields CASSHSGRGGNEQFF.

J is TRBJ2-7 and V is TRBV13; TRBD2 agrees at 11 bases. The V segment lost 8 bases and the J segment 4 bases; nucleotides outside the gene matches: 10. The CDR3 is 15 amino acids. In germline, CDR1 is PRHDT, CDR2 FYEKMQ (reference sequence). The CDR3: CASARRGLADYEQYF. The CDR3 DNA follows: TGTGCCAGCGCCAGAAGGGGACTAGCGGATTACGAGCAGTACTTC.

The CDR3 loop reads CASSDQRPAYEQYF. The CDR3 nucleotides read TGTGCCAGCAGTGACCAGCGACCGGCCTACGAGCAGTACTTC. The gene calls are TRBV2 and TRBJ2-7; the D is unclear. The V gene's germline CDR1 is SNHLY and CDR2 FYNNEI. V was trimmed by 3 bases and J by 2 bases, leaving 11 bases between them. The CDR3 sequence is 14 residues long.

V and J are TRBV7-9 and TRBJ2-5; D might be TRBD2 (6 bases). The CDR3 loop spans 15 amino acids. V was pared by 5 bases and J by 4 bases, with 17 bases between. The V gene's germline CDR1 is SEHNR and CDR2 FQNEAQ (reference sequence). The CDR3 region is CASSQRADGGETQYF. CDR3 coding DNA: TGTGCCAGCAGCCAAAGGGCGGACGGGGGAGAGACCCAGTACTTC.